The rows below give T cell receptor beta chains drawn from one sample of a study of cytomegalovirus exposure and HLA in healthy donors. Sequencing used immunoSEQ multiplex PCR; TCRdb keeps in-frame clones, though not all of them. The sample comprises 90,000 to 120,000 clones, 65% to 80% of which are singletons, and 3.5% to 5% rests with the top ten. The sequencing sample was made of PBMCs. These receptor sequences come from a male donor in good health and CMV-seronegative. The conserved cysteine and the conserved F or W are not part of the CDR3 here.

TRBJ2-3	TRBV6-5	ASSYTVAGRTDTQY
TRBJ2-7	TRBV9	ASSVDGRTSSEQY
TRBJ2-2	TRBV18	ASSPTQGAVGELF
TRBJ2-7	TRBV25-1	ASSQYSSSYEQY
TRBJ2-3	TRBV7-2	ASSFRTSGSSDTQY
TRBJ1-5	TRBV2	ASTRTGNRNQPQH
TRBJ2-1	TRBV19	ASSITEIYNEQF
TRBJ2-3	TRBV19	ATRTADTQY
TRBJ2-1	TRBV30	AWERDGSSYNEQF
TRBJ2-7	TRBV5-4	ASSLRGTGNDEQY
TRBJ2-7	TRBV6-5	ASSYSGLAAYEQY
TRBJ1-5	TRBV30	AWTGGSNQPQH
TRBJ2-1	TRBV5-1	ASSQGTSGSHPF
TRBJ2-1	TRBV10-1	ASSASSGLAGTYNEQF
TRBJ2-1	TRBV4-1	ASSQDRAGGPGNEQF
TRBJ2-1	TRBV27	ASSDLRGSSNRNEQF
TRBJ1-5	TRBV2	ASKPVNQPQH
TRBJ2-7	TRBV10-3	AIKGGQGYEQY
TRBJ2-7	TRBV27	ASSLASGRTNEQY
TRBJ2-7	TRBV4-1	ASSQVLQFNSYEQY
TRBJ2-2	TRBV28	ASIPGGANTGELF
TRBJ2-7	TRBV4-1	ASSQDRGDEQY
TRBJ2-1	TRBV11-3	ASSLVLGGNSYNEQF
TRBJ1-2	TRBV28	ASSLGGARNYGYT
TRBJ2-7	TRBV28	ASSIGQGVDEQY
TRBJ1-4	TRBV28	ASSLNGAQAIGKLF
TRBJ2-7	TRBV28	ASRWSWGPLSYEQY
TRBJ2-1	TRBV5-1	ASSFDQDNEQF
TRBJ2-5	TRBV27	ASSWGQGQETQY
TRBJ2-2	TRBV5-1	ASSFLGGDLF
TRBJ2-1	TRBV4-2	ASSQGGSGIEQF
TRBJ2-7	TRBV19	ASSTPGRAGREQY
TRBJ2-5	TRBV7-2	ASSLQETQY